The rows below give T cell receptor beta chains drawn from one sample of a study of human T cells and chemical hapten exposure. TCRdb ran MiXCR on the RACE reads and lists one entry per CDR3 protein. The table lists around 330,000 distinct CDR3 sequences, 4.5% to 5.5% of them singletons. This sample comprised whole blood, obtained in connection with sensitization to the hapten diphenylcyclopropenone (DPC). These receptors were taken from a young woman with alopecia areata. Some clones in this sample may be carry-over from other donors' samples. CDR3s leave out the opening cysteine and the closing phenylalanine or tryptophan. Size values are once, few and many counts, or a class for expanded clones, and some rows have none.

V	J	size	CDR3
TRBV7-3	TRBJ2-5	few	ASSQGGQGPETQY
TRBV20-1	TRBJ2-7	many	SATPPGATYEQY
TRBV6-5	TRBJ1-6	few	ASSPRIESSYNSPLH
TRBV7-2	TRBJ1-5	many	ASSRDNQPQH
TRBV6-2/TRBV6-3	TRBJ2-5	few	ASSSTPQETQY
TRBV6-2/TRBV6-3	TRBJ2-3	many	ASSTSGRYTQY
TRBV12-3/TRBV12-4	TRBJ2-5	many	ASSNGRQETQY
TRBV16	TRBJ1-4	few	ASSAAQVNEKLF
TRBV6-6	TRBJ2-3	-	ASSWESTDTQY
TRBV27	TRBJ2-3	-	ASIPGGRGTDTQY
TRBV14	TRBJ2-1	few	ASSQYRGSYNEQF
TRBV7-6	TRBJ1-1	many	ASSLSSRTEAF
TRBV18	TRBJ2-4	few	ASSPKAPGQGLAKNIQY
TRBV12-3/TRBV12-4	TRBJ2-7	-	ASSLAPISSYEQY
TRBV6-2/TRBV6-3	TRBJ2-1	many	ASSYLAGTPNEQF
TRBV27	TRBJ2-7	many	ASSFRGAHEQY
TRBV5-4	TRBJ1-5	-	ASSEMGQGAGQPQH
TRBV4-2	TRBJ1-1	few	ASSQEHKATEAF
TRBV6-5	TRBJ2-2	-	ASSYTILAGGAGELF
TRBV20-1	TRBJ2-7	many	SASPTGQSYEQY
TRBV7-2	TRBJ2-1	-	ASSMSGTAIQF
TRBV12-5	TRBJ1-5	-	ASGGQYSNQPQH
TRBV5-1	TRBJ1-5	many	ASSLWGAINQPQH
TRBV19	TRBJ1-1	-	ASTPQGDRGLNTEAF
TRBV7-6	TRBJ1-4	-	ASSLIGLGLNEKLF
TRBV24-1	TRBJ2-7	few	ATSDPGTGHYEQY
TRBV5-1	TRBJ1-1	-	ASSQIQWTEAF
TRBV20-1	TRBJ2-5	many	SAQGVGETQY
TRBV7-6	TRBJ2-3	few	ASSLQDRSDTQY
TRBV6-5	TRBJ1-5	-	ASRRDRFSNQPQH
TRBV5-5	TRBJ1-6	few	ASSLSQGGISPLH
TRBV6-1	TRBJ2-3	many	ASSLAGTVSTDTQY
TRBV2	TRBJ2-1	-	ASSAIADNEQF
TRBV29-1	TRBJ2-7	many	SVVQGIEQY
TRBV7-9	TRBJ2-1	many	ASSLEGSRNEQF
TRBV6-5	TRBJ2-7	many	ASAGEGTVVYEQY
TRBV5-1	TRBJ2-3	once	ASSLANLGLSDTQY
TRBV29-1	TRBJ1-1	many	SVGQGPTEAF
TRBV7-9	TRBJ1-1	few	ASSLAGRQGAYTEAF
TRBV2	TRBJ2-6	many	ASSDGPGTGNSGANVLT
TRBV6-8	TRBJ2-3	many	ASALFPTSDTQY